This TCR beta chain was profiled in a study of blood T cell repertoires in COVID-19 (dated by TCRdb to the early 2020s). Looking at the study overall: Samples covering the acute and convalescent phases of COVID-19 were provided by collaborators in the United States, Italy and Spain. The prospective study material was composed of cDNA or gDNA derived from T cells, B-cell-depleted T cells, or PBMCs. Subjects who had been exposed to COVID-19, were actively infected with it, or had recovered from it provided the deeply sampled blood TCRbeta repertoires that made up the dataset. The repertoires were released in a freely available public database meant as a resource for research on the immune response to SARS-CoV-2. Samples were obtained from the ongoing ImmuneRACE study (first 160 participants) and from some 1,300 subjects provided by 6 global collaborators. Nearly every sample came with metadata listing a de-identified subject ID, COVID-19 status, age in years and sex. Where HLA class I and class II types were available, the types were taken from metadata supplied by the sample provider, not from assay-based typing. The paper as a whole reports these results and caveats: Clinical and demographic metadata were provided uncurated, with the amount varying by source and participant.

In Seattle, one collaborating source enrolled patients while the infection was active and tracked those patients longitudinally over the course of disease. The collaborating institutions used their own protocols to collect whole blood in K2EDTA tubes. For TCRbeta analysis, collaborators shipped samples in one of three forms: frozen whole blood, isolated PBMCs, or DNA extracted from either of those sample types. The CDR3 has 16 amino acids, counting the end cysteine and phenylalanine. Only the CDR3 DNA stays, 48 bases, in frame from base 1. CDR1 and CDR2 (MDHEN, SYDVKM) derive from the germline V gene. Trimming removed 2 bases from V and 0 bases from J, leaving 13 bases between the germline ends. TCRbeta CDR3 regions were amplified from genomic DNA by means of the immunoSEQ Assay, a bias-controlled multiplex PCR. The original pipeline was this. Within the assay, amplification of reference gene primers was used to estimate how many nucleated cells each sample contained. To quantify the absolute abundance of each unique TCRbeta CDR3 rearrangement, sequence reads were collapsed and filtered. Productive Simpson clonality was computed per sample as the square root of Simpson's diversity index over productive rearrangements. Drawn from immuneACCESS, this table holds only the in-frame rearrangements with V and J called that TCRdb kept. Clones are partly lost; checked studies trace under half to an unresolved V gene and leave the rest unexplained. V and J calls and clone size follow that table, whereas D and trimming were derived from the DNA. The sample table records approximately 300,000 clones; roughly 89% of these occur just once. Around 0.98% of the sample is held by the ten biggest clonotypes.

This clone was observed a single time. Its antigen is still unknown. No base quality values were provided; no much bigger clone lies one nucleotide off. The clonotype was recovered from a middle-aged woman with COVID-19, enrolled during active disease. The sample was peripheral blood. The chain is made from TRBV28 and TRBJ1-1, and possibly TRBD1, on 6 matching bases. The CDR3 region has the sequence CASSLIGGGMNTEAFF. The DNA sequence is given as TGTGCCAGCAGTTTAATAGGGGGAGGGATGAACACTGAAGCTTTCTTT. Extended through the reference TRBV28 and TRBJ1-1 proteins, this CDR3 yields the full variable domain: DVKVTQSSRYLVKRTGEKVFLECVQDMDHENMFWYRQDPGLGLRLIYFSYDVKMKEKGDIPEGYSVSREKKERFSLILESASTNQTSMYLCASSLIGGGMNTEAFFGQGTRLTVV.